This T cell receptor beta chain was captured by sequencing in a study of T-cell memory formation after mild COVID-19. Study results and caveats: Second-wave clones with a day 37 peak had unconfirmed SARS-CoV-2 specificity.

Trimming took off 0 bases at V and 3 bases at J, with 8 bases between the two ends. This CDR3 has 14 residues. Germline loops: CDR1 LGHDT, CDR2 YNNKEL (reference sequence). TCRdb re-called the 5' RACE reads with MiXCR, one entry per CDR3 protein. The sample shows some 57,000 distinct CDR3 sequences, 12% of them seen only once. This clonotype was picked up many times. Antigen: not known. The source of this sequence is a man aged 18 to 30 who had mild COVID-19 (a few samples of this study predate the infection). Cell type and time point are not known. This chain joins TRBV3-1 and TRBJ2-5; weak D call: TRBD1 (5 bases). Sequenced: PBMCs or a T cell subset sorted from them (not recorded which). The CDR3 DNA is TGTGCCAGCAGCCAAGATGCAGGGAAAGAGACCCAGTACTTC. Translation: CASSQDAGKETQYF.